This TCR beta chain derives from a study of T cells after yellow fever vaccination. Study at large: SMART-Seq v4 Ultra Low Input prepared libraries from low-cell fractions. General study results and limits: Across the CD4 and CD8 compartments, a small share of clonotypes was present in both. At under 98% for CD4 and approximately 88% for CD8, most primary-vaccination clones showed up again after the booster.

In TCRdb, the 5' RACE reads were re-called with MiXCR into one record per CDR3 protein. Of 400,000 to 650,000 distinct CDR3 sequences in the sample, 21% are singletons; the top ten hold roughly 16%. Points on this clonotype: Its antigen remains unidentified.

This CDR3 has 16 amino acids. The J segment lost 5 bases and the V segment lost 0 bases, leaving 6 bases of the junction unmatched. CDR1 and CDR2 (germline): SGHDT, YYEEEE. Specimen: PBMCs, collected less than 25 days after the first yellow fever vaccination. The chain recombines TRBV5-6 with TRBJ2-3, with 10 bases aligning to TRBD2. This TCR came from a man aged 18 to 29 who received the YFV17D yellow fever vaccine. CDR3 in DNA: TGTGCCAGCAGCTTGGCCCTAGCGGGGGAGAAAGATACGCAGTATTTT. This gives the protein CASSLALAGEKDTQYF.